The rows below give T cell receptor beta chains drawn from one sample of a study of OX40 agonist ivuxolimab in advanced cancers. Data came from immunoSEQ multiplex PCR; TCRdb stores just in-frame clones and leaves some out. The repertoire consists of approximately 99,000 clones, with less than 95% occurring once and the leading ten covering 0.5% to 0.8%. This specimen consisted of CD4+ or CD8+ T cells sorted from blood, obtained in a trial of the OX40 agonist ivuxolimab. The origin of the receptors is an adult with an advanced solid tumor such as melanoma, head and neck, liver or kidney cancer. Both conserved end residues are part of each CDR3. D genes are given only for firm matches. Expanded clones are given a class, and other clones once, few, many or no size at all.

size: .; V: TRBV10-1; D: TRBD2; J: TRBJ2-3; DNA: TGCGCCAGCTCGGCGGGGGGGGCAGATACGCAGTATTTT; CDR3: CASSAGGADTQYF
size: .; V: TRBV27; D: TRBD2; J: TRBJ2-3; DNA: TGTGCCAGCAGTTACTTACTAGCGGGGGGGCGGAGCACAGATACGCAGTATTTT; CDR3: CASSYLLAGGRSTDTQYF
size: .; V: TRBV19; D: .; J: TRBJ1-2; DNA: TGTGCCAGTAGCACGGGGGACCGTACTCAGTTTAAGTATGGCTACACCTTC; CDR3: CASSTGDRTQFKYGYTF
size: .; V: TRBV7-3; D: .; J: TRBJ2-5; DNA: TGTGCCAGCAGCCCGGGAGGGACAGGGTTTGTAGAGACCCAGTACTTC; CDR3: CASSPGGTGFVETQYF
size: .; V: TRBV18; D: .; J: TRBJ1-2; DNA: TGTGCCAGCTCACCCGCCGGGGGACCAGGTGGCTACACCTTC; CDR3: CASSPAGGPGGYTF
size: once; V: TRBV19; D: TRBD1; J: TRBJ2-1; DNA: TGTGCCAGTAGTACCAGAGGGGGCACCTACAATGAGCAGTTCTTC; CDR3: CASSTRGGTYNEQFF
size: .; V: TRBV30; D: TRBD2; J: TRBJ2-3; DNA: TGTGCCTGGAGTCAACGACTAGCGGTTAGCACAGATACGCAGTATTTT; CDR3: CAWSQRLAVSTDTQYF
size: .; V: TRBV7-3; D: .; J: TRBJ1-5; DNA: TGTGCCAGCAGCTTAGAGGCAGGTCAGCCCCAGCATTTT; CDR3: CASSLEAGQPQHF
size: .; V: TRBV5-1; D: .; J: TRBJ1-2; DNA: TGCGCCAGCAGCTTGTCTCAGGGGAACTATGGCTACACCTTC; CDR3: CASSLSQGNYGYTF
size: once; V: TRBV18; D: TRBD2; J: TRBJ2-7; DNA: TGTGCCAGCTCACAAGGGACGGGAGGAAACGAGCAGTACTTC; CDR3: CASSQGTGGNEQYF
size: few; V: TRBV6-5; D: .; J: TRBJ1-1; DNA: TGTGCCAGCAGACGTTGGAACACTGAAGCTTTCTTT; CDR3: CASRRWNTEAFF
size: once; V: TRBV5-1; D: .; J: TRBJ2-2; DNA: TGCGCCAGCAGAGGTACCAGGGGTAACACCGGGGAGCTGTTTTTT; CDR3: CASRGTRGNTGELFF
size: .; V: TRBV6-6; D: .; J: TRBJ2-2; DNA: TGTGCCAGCAGTTACCGGGTAGGGGGTGGCACCGGGGAGCTGTTTTTT; CDR3: CASSYRVGGGTGELFF
size: .; V: TRBV6-1; D: TRBD1; J: TRBJ1-2; DNA: TGTGCCAGCAGTCGACAGGGGGACTATGGCTACACCTTC; CDR3: CASSRQGDYGYTF
size: .; V: TRBV5-1; D: .; J: TRBJ2-1; DNA: TGCGCCAGCAGCTGGGGGACCAGCAGTATCAATGAGCAGTTCTTC; CDR3: CASSWGTSSINEQFF
size: .; V: TRBV11-2; D: .; J: TRBJ2-7; DNA: TGTGCCAGCAGCGCGGGGACTTCCCCCTACGAGCAGTACTTC; CDR3: CASSAGTSPYEQYF
size: .; V: TRBV5-1; D: TRBD2; J: TRBJ2-2; DNA: TGCGCCAGCAGAAGGACTAGCAACACCGGGGAGCTGTTTTTT; CDR3: CASRRTSNTGELFF
size: .; V: TRBV19; D: .; J: TRBJ1-5; DNA: TGTGCCAGTAGTTTGATACCGGGACGAAGAATTGGCGGTCAGCCCCAGCATTTT; CDR3: CASSLIPGRRIGGQPQHF
size: .; V: TRBV13; D: .; J: TRBJ2-1; DNA: TGTGCCAGCAGCTTAGGCCCAGTTGAGCAGTTCTTC; CDR3: CASSLGPVEQFF
size: .; V: TRBV6-5; D: .; J: TRBJ2-3; DNA: TGTGCCAGCAGCCCCGCCAGAGACACAGATACGCAGTATTTT; CDR3: CASSPARDTDTQYF
size: .; V: TRBV28; D: .; J: TRBJ2-7; DNA: TGTGCCAGCAGTTTCGGAAGCTCCTACGAGCAGTACTTC; CDR3: CASSFGSSYEQYF
size: .; V: TRBV4-1; D: TRBD2; J: TRBJ2-2; DNA: TGCGCCAGCAGCCAAGAATCCAGCGGGGCGAACACCGGGGAGCTGTTTTTT; CDR3: CASSQESSGANTGELFF
size: .; V: TRBV15; D: TRBD1; J: TRBJ1-2; DNA: TGTGCCACCAGCAGAGCACCGGGACAGGGAATTCCCGACTATGGCTACACCTTC; CDR3: CATSRAPGQGIPDYGYTF
size: .; V: TRBV9; D: .; J: TRBJ1-4; DNA: TGTGCCAGCAGCGTAGGAAGCAGCGGTGAAAAACTGTTTTTT; CDR3: CASSVGSSGEKLFF
size: .; V: TRBV4-1; D: .; J: TRBJ2-2; DNA: TGCGCCAGCAGCCGGGCCGATAACACCGGGGAGCTGTTTTTT; CDR3: CASSRADNTGELFF
size: .; V: TRBV5-1; D: TRBD2; J: TRBJ2-7; DNA: TGCGCCAGCAGCTCTGGACTAGCGGGGGGTCCCAGCTCCTACGAGCAGTACTTC; CDR3: CASSSGLAGGPSSYEQYF
size: .; V: TRBV30; D: TRBD1; J: TRBJ1-4; DNA: TGTGCCTGGAGTGTACAGGGGCTGGCTAATGAAAAACTGTTTTTT; CDR3: CAWSVQGLANEKLFF
size: .; V: TRBV6-1; D: TRBD1; J: TRBJ2-2; DNA: TGTGCCCTTACAGGGGGCTTCACCGGGGAGCTGTTTTTT; CDR3: CALTGGFTGELFF
size: once; V: TRBV6-1; D: TRBD1; J: TRBJ1-5; DNA: TGTGCCAGCAGTGCAACCCAGGGGGCGCCCAATCAGCCCCAGCATTTT; CDR3: CASSATQGAPNQPQHF
size: .; V: TRBV14; D: .; J: TRBJ1-2; DNA: TGTGCCAGCAGCCCACAGACCGGGCTAATTAACTATGGCTACACCTTC; CDR3: CASSPQTGLINYGYTF
size: few; V: TRBV5-1; D: .; J: TRBJ2-5; DNA: TGCGCCAGCAGCTTGGGGCAGCAAGAGACCCAGTACTTC; CDR3: CASSLGQQETQYF
size: .; V: TRBV6-1; D: .; J: TRBJ1-5; DNA: TGTGCCAGCAGTGATCGACAGGGCAATCAGCCCCAGCATTTT; CDR3: CASSDRQGNQPQHF
size: .; V: TRBV5-1; D: .; J: TRBJ2-6; DNA: TGCGCCAGCAGGCCGAGACCGGACAGGGAGGGCCCTGGGGCCAACGTCCTGACTTTC; CDR3: CASRPRPDREGPGANVLTF
size: .; V: TRBV19; D: .; J: TRBJ1-5; DNA: TGTGCCGCGGGGCCTTATAGCAATCAGCCCCAGCATTTT; CDR3: CAAGPYSNQPQHF
size: medium-sized; V: TRBV6-1; D: .; J: TRBJ1-2; DNA: TGTGCCAGCAGTGAGATCTCGAGCCTCCTAAAATATGGCTACACCTTC; CDR3: CASSEISSLLKYGYTF
size: .; V: TRBV18; D: .; J: TRBJ2-5; DNA: TGTGCCAGCTCACCCAAACGGGAGACCCAGTACTTC; CDR3: CASSPKRETQYF
size: .; V: TRBV11-2; D: .; J: TRBJ2-3; DNA: TGTGCCAGCAGCTTTTCCCCGGGACGCACAGATACGCAGTATTTT; CDR3: CASSFSPGRTDTQYF
size: .; V: TRBV2; D: .; J: TRBJ2-3; DNA: TGTGCCAGCAGTGAGGATAGCACAGATACGCAGTATTTT; CDR3: CASSEDSTDTQYF
size: few; V: TRBV5-8; D: TRBD1; J: TRBJ2-5; DNA: TGTGCCAGCAGCTTCTACGGGACAGGGGCACAAGAGACCCAGTACTTC; CDR3: CASSFYGTGAQETQYF
size: .; V: TRBV6-1; D: TRBD1; J: TRBJ2-7; DNA: TGTGCCAGCAGTGCGGGACAGGGGGCTGGCGAGCAGTACTTC; CDR3: CASSAGQGAGEQYF
size: .; V: TRBV30; D: .; J: TRBJ2-7; DNA: TGTGCCTGGAGTGTAACTTGGGGCGAGCAGTACTTC; CDR3: CAWSVTWGEQYF
size: .; V: TRBV25-1; D: .; J: TRBJ2-3; DNA: TGTGCCAGCAGTGAATATTATGGGTATACGCAGTATTTT; CDR3: CASSEYYGYTQYF
size: .; V: TRBV25-1; D: TRBD1; J: TRBJ2-7; DNA: TGTGCCAGCTCCGGTACCGGGCAGGGGGCATTCGAGCAGTACTTC; CDR3: CASSGTGQGAFEQYF
size: .; V: TRBV5-4; D: .; J: TRBJ1-2; DNA: TGTGCCAGCAGCTTGATAGGGCTGACTAACTATGGCTACACCTTC; CDR3: CASSLIGLTNYGYTF
size: once; V: TRBV27; D: .; J: TRBJ1-1; DNA: TGTGCCAGCAGTACGTTAACAGGGATAAGGACTGAAGCTTTCTTT; CDR3: CASSTLTGIRTEAFF
size: .; V: TRBV10-3; D: .; J: TRBJ1-2; DNA: TGTGCCATCAGTGAGTCCGGCAGGGATTATGGCTACACCTTC; CDR3: CAISESGRDYGYTF
size: .; V: TRBV7-7; D: TRBD1; J: TRBJ2-5; DNA: TGTGCTAGCAGCTTAGGGGGCGCCGCCCAAGAGACCCAGTACTTC; CDR3: CASSLGGAAQETQYF
size: .; V: TRBV18; D: .; J: TRBJ2-1; DNA: TGTGCCAGCTCACCCGTGGCGGGGGCCGAAGATGAGCAGTTCTTC; CDR3: CASSPVAGAEDEQFF
size: few; V: TRBV11-2; D: TRBD2; J: TRBJ2-7; DNA: TGTGCCAGCAGCCGGTGGACTAGCGAGCAGTACTTC; CDR3: CASSRWTSEQYF
size: .; V: TRBV7-3; D: TRBD2; J: TRBJ2-3; DNA: TGTGCCAGCAGCGTAACTAGCGGTCGCACAGATACGCAGTATTTT; CDR3: CASSVTSGRTDTQYF
size: .; V: TRBV14; D: .; J: TRBJ2-5; DNA: TGTGCCAGCAGCCAAAACTGGGGAGAGACCCAGTACTTC; CDR3: CASSQNWGETQYF
size: .; V: TRBV7-7; D: .; J: TRBJ2-5; DNA: TGTGCTAGCAGCTTAGTACTGGAGAACCAAGAGACCCAGTACTTC; CDR3: CASSLVLENQETQYF
size: .; V: TRBV2; D: .; J: TRBJ1-4; DNA: TGTGCCAGCAGTGAAGCTGGGTTTAATGAAAAACTGTTTTTT; CDR3: CASSEAGFNEKLFF
size: .; V: TRBV6-5; D: .; J: TRBJ1-1; DNA: TGTGCCAGCAATAGCCGGGGGAACACTGAAGCTTTCTTT; CDR3: CASNSRGNTEAFF
size: .; V: TRBV10-1; D: TRBD1; J: TRBJ1-5; DNA: TGCGCCAGCAGTGGACAGGGGGATCAGCCCCAGCATTTT; CDR3: CASSGQGDQPQHF
size: .; V: TRBV19; D: TRBD1; J: TRBJ2-5; DNA: TGTGCCAGTAGTAAGGGACAGGGGATTGAGACCCAGTACTTC; CDR3: CASSKGQGIETQYF